This is a list of T cell receptor beta chains from one sample in a study of early T cells in non-severe SARS-CoV-2 infection. TCRdb used MiXCR to reprocess the 5' RACE reads, holding one entry per CDR3 protein. This sample has 65,000 to 95,000 distinct CDR3 sequences, with 8.5% to 10% found just once. Sample: whole blood. These receptors came from an adult who was a healthcare worker with PCR-confirmed SARS-CoV-2 infection or an uninfected control (not recorded which). The CDR3 runs from the conserved cysteine through the conserved F or W. A D gene is named only where the DNA matches it firmly. Clone size is not always given. Where it is, it says once, few, many or a class for expanded clones.

size	V	D	J	CDR3	DNA
few	TRBV12-3/TRBV12-4	.	TRBJ2-1	CASMDLAINNEQFF	TGTGCCAGCATGGATCTAGCGATTAACAATGAGCAGTTCTTC
many	TRBV27	.	TRBJ2-1	CASSSLAGREQFF	TGTGCCAGCAGTTCCTTAGCCGGAAGGGAGCAGTTCTTC
few	TRBV5-4	.	TRBJ1-2	CASSYALQGRYGYTF	TGTGCCAGCAGCTACGCACTGCAGGGGCGGTATGGCTACACCTTC
few	TRBV27	.	TRBJ2-3	CASQPPGADTQYF	TGTGCCAGCCAACCCCCGGGGGCAGATACGCAGTATTTT
few	TRBV6-6	.	TRBJ2-2	CASSYPPPGELFF	TGTGCCAGCAGTTACCCGCCCCCCGGGGAGCTGTTTTTT
few	TRBV28	.	TRBJ1-2	CASSLFGSDYGYTF	TGTGCCAGCAGTTTATTTGGCAGCGACTATGGCTACACCTTC
.	TRBV6-5	TRBD2	TRBJ2-1	CASRASGLAGAGEQFF	TGTGCCAGCAGAGCATCTGGACTAGCGGGAGCGGGTGAGCAGTTCTTC
few	TRBV30	.	TRBJ1-4	CAWSRGDDEKLFF	TGTGCCTGGAGTAGGGGGGACGACGAAAAACTGTTTTTT
many	TRBV6-1	.	TRBJ1-5	CASSESGHHQPQHF	TGTGCCAGCAGTGAGTCGGGTCACCATCAGCCCCAGCATTTT
.	TRBV20-1	TRBD2	TRBJ2-7	CSARDHPSARGNEQYF	TGCAGTGCTAGAGATCACCCCTCCGCGCGGGGGAACGAGCAGTACTTC
few	TRBV6-1	.	TRBJ2-7	CASIAGRGYEQYF	TGTGCCAGCATCGCCGGCAGGGGCTACGAGCAGTACTTC
many	TRBV20-1	TRBD2	TRBJ2-7	CSAARLAGIYEQYF	TGCAGTGCAGCGAGACTAGCGGGGATCTACGAGCAGTACTTC
few	TRBV3-1	TRBD1	TRBJ1-2	CASSQASGGGYGYTF	TGTGCCAGCAGCCAAGCGTCAGGGGGCGGCTATGGCTACACCTTC
many	TRBV12-3/TRBV12-4	.	TRBJ1-5	CASSSLGQPQHF	TGTGCCAGCAGTTCATTGGGACAGCCCCAGCATTTT
.	TRBV7-2	.	TRBJ2-3	CASSPTPSHTDTQYF	TGTGCCAGCAGCCCCACCCCTAGCCACACAGATACGCAGTATTTT
many	TRBV12-3/TRBV12-4	TRBD1	TRBJ2-1	CASRKLDRGSGEQFF	TGTGCCAGCAGAAAGCTCGACAGGGGGTCGGGTGAGCAGTTCTTC
.	TRBV28	.	TRBJ2-3	CVSSSPNTDTQYF	TGTGTCAGCAGTTCACCGAACACAGATACGCAGTATTTT
many	TRBV7-8	.	TRBJ2-2	CASSLVSSGGELFF	TGTGCCAGCAGCTTAGTGTCTTCAGGGGGGGAGCTGTTTTTT
many	TRBV10-1	.	TRBJ1-4	CATQVDQANEKLFF	TGCGCCACCCAGGTGGATCAGGCAAATGAAAAACTGTTTTTT
.	TRBV11-2	TRBD2	TRBJ2-5	CASSHGRKETQYF	TGTGCCAGCAGCCACGGGAGGAAAGAGACCCAGTACTTC
many	TRBV11-3	.	TRBJ1-6	CASSQGRNSPLHF	TGTGCCAGCAGCCAGGGTCGGAATTCACCCCTCCACTTT
many	TRBV5-4	.	TRBJ2-5	CASSLQGAEETQYF	TGTGCCAGCAGCTTACAAGGGGCTGAAGAGACCCAGTACTTC
many	TRBV28	TRBD1	TRBJ1-6	CASSGTDSYNSPLHF	TGTGCCAGCAGCGGGACAGACTCCTATAATTCACCCCTCCACTTT
many	TRBV6-6	TRBD2	TRBJ2-1	CASSYSRSTSGNNEQFF	TGTGCCAGCAGTTACTCGAGGTCTACTAGCGGTAACAATGAGCAGTTCTTC
few	TRBV5-3	TRBD1	TRBJ1-1	CARSPYPRQGAPGTEAFF	TGTGCCAGAAGCCCGTACCCAAGACAGGGGGCGCCGGGGACTGAAGCTTTCTTT
many	TRBV6-1	TRBD1	TRBJ2-2	CASDRGNTGELFF	TGTGCCAGCGACAGGGGAAACACCGGGGAGCTGTTTTTT
.	TRBV7-3	.	TRBJ2-1	CASSLGPGVGNEQFF	TGTGCCAGCAGCTTGGGGCCGGGAGTTGGGAATGAGCAGTTCTTC
.	TRBV20-1	.	TRBJ1-2	CSARGGDPQNGYTF	TGCAGTGCTAGAGGCGGGGACCCCCAAAATGGCTACACCTTC
few	TRBV20-1	TRBD2	TRBJ2-3	CSAGSGTTDTQYF	TGCAGTGCTGGAAGCGGGACGACAGATACGCAGTATTTT
.	TRBV29-1	.	TRBJ2-3	CSVNPRDSRRWDTQYF	TGCAGCGTAAACCCCCGGGACTCCCGAAGGTGGGATACGCAGTATTTT
many	TRBV12-5	.	TRBJ2-1	CASGFFIGASVLNEQFF	TGTGCTAGTGGTTTTTTTATCGGGGCTAGCGTGCTTAATGAGCAGTTCTTC
.	TRBV7-9	TRBD2	TRBJ2-7	CASSQRLDVSSGILGEQYF	TGTGCCAGCAGCCAAAGGCTTGATGTGTCTAGCGGGATCCTGGGCGAGCAGTACTTC
.	TRBV28	.	TRBJ2-4	CASSTGGVNIQYF	TGTGCCAGCAGCACAGGGGGGGTAAACATTCAGTACTTC
many	TRBV5-4	.	TRBJ2-5	CASSWGADQETQYF	TGTGCCAGCAGCTGGGGGGCAGATCAAGAGACCCAGTACTTC
.	TRBV2	.	TRBJ2-2	CASSEGPSEDGELFF	TGTGCCAGCAGTGAAGGGCCTTCAGAGGACGGGGAGCTGTTTTTT
.	TRBV6-2/TRBV6-3	.	TRBJ2-7	CASSQTVTYEQYF	TGTGCCAGCAGTCAGACTGTCACCTACGAGCAGTACTTC
few	TRBV28	TRBD2	TRBJ2-7	CASNAWEGLAGGHEQYF	TGTGCCAGCAATGCATGGGAGGGGCTAGCGGGAGGCCACGAGCAGTACTTC
many	TRBV20-1	.	TRBJ2-1	CSAPLVDNEQFF	TGCAGTGCCCCCCTGGTGGACAATGAGCAGTTCTTC
.	TRBV4-2	TRBD2	TRBJ2-3	CASSLGLAGDPRLVGDTQYF	TGTGCCAGCAGCCTAGGGCTAGCGGGAGATCCCAGGTTAGTGGGAGATACGCAGTATTTT
many	TRBV7-9	TRBD2	TRBJ2-1	CASSTLAGGVRPYNEQFF	TGTGCCAGCAGCACTCTAGCGGGAGGGGTCCGCCCCTACAATGAGCAGTTCTTC
few	TRBV5-1	TRBD1	TRBJ2-1	CASSLDGYRGYNEQFF	TGCGCCAGCAGCTTGGATGGGTACAGGGGTTACAATGAGCAGTTCTTC
.	TRBV28	TRBD1	TRBJ2-2	CASWGQGDGELFF	TGTGCCAGCTGGGGACAGGGCGACGGGGAGCTGTTTTTT
.	TRBV5-1	.	TRBJ1-3	CASSLDRRNTIYF	TGCGCCAGCAGCTTGGATCGCAGGAACACCATATATTTT
few	TRBV3-1	.	TRBJ1-1	CASSQSSWGTEAFF	TGTGCCAGCAGCCAATCCTCCTGGGGCACTGAAGCTTTCTTT
many	TRBV7-9	.	TRBJ1-1	CASSSVLMNTEAFF	TGTGCCAGCAGCTCTGTACTCATGAACACTGAAGCTTTCTTT
.	TRBV7-2	.	TRBJ2-1	CASSLAGGGGYNEQFF	TGTGCCAGCAGCTTAGCGGGAGGAGGGGGGTACAATGAGCAGTTCTTC